This T cell receptor beta chain was sequenced in a study of T cell changes during pregnancy in multiple sclerosis. The CDR3 is 14 amino acids. Germline loops: CDR1 SGHDT, CDR2 YYEEEE. The V gene lost 4 bases and the J gene lost 6 bases, with 16 bases spanning the gap. Profiling relied on immunoSEQ multiplex PCR, and the TCRdb table lists in-frame clones only, not all of them. This table holds 75,000 to 85,000 clones, around 93% found once. V usage is TRBV5-6 and J usage is TRBJ1-1; D gene uncertain. The sequencing used peripheral blood, collected in the second trimester of pregnancy. The sequence came from a female donor with multiple sclerosis, enrolled in a pregnancy study. CDR3 DNA sequence: TGTGCCAGCAGCCCACCTCGGGTTAGCGCTGAAGCTTTCTTT. Its protein product is CASSPPRVSAEAFF.